This T cell receptor beta chain was profiled in a study of cytomegalovirus exposure and HLA in healthy donors (dated by TCRdb to 2016 to 2017). In the study overall: In an earlier analysis of 550 to 750 of the donors, approximately 260 Gb of sequence data and some 100 million unique TCR beta sequences from 150 million to 200 million T cells were reported. High-throughput TCR immunosequencing, statistical association of individual TCRs with disease status, and machine learning were combined to predict cytomegalovirus infection status. The study was designed to test whether signatures of past pathogen exposure could be identified by cataloging public T cell receptors. Every discovery cohort repertoire had been produced on one sequencing platform. A later genetic analysis used genome-wide SNP genotypes for about 65% of the 666 donors, treating that subset as a discovery cohort. The genetic ancestry cluster associated with self-reported Caucasian donors included over 80% of the roughly 380 genotyped donors. The later analysis used no new phenotypic data to find candidate immune exposures, relying instead on TCR beta sequences and their occurrence across donors. Roughly 300 gigabases of sequencing data and approximately 93 million unique TCR sequences were included in an early release covering over 600 HLA-typed donors. Typing coverage differed by locus: A, B, C, DRB1 and DQB1 were typed in about 620-630 donors, DQA1 in about 560, DPA1 in 606, and DPB1 in just under 480. Donor age, sex, ethnicity and CMV serostatus were compiled alongside the repertoire data. To study patterns of TCR occurrence, a later analysis re-analyzed previously published TCR beta repertoires from 666 donors and added high-resolution HLA genotyping. In an earlier analysis of more than 550 of the donors, high-throughput TCR beta sequencing was used to judge whether each TCR beta V gene segment behaved as functional or pseudogenic. Across about 380 genotyped donors of the cohort, an average of about 250,000 unique TCR beta nucleotide sequences per donor were sequenced, and approximately 17% of those sequences were non-productive. HLA typing covered class I and class II loci at four-digit resolution. Because of strong linkage in the cohort, five DR-DQ haplotypes were treated as single units for association and clustering. The study used immunosequencing to profile the T cell repertoires of about 670 subjects and linked those repertoires to cytomegalovirus serostatus. In addition to the first cohort of around 670 subjects, a separate validation cohort of approximately 130 different subjects was used.

V and J are trimmed by 4 bases and 3 bases, and the gene matches miss 9 bases of the junction. The CDR3 covers 16 residues, taking in both the cysteine and the phenylalanine. Only CDR3 DNA is held: 48 bases, read in frame from base 1. For CDR1 and CDR2, the germline V gene lists SGDLS and YYNGEE. Libraries were prepared through the immunoSEQ multiplex PCR assay. The multiplex PCR relied on a mix of 60 forward primers for TCR Vbeta segments and 13 reverse primers for TCR Jbeta segments. The CDR3 region of rearranged TCR beta genes was amplified from genomic DNA with a multiplex PCR assay. The Illumina HiSeq System was used to sequence the amplified TCR beta libraries as 87-base-pair reads. Concerning the study's data processing: A later analysis tallied around 87 million unique TCR beta chains across the 666 repertoires, and some 10 million of those chains were shared by two or more donors. Raw reads were error-corrected and collapsed into unique sequences by a nearest-neighbor algorithm in which closely related sequences were merged to remove PCR and sequencing errors. V, D and J gene segments were assigned by aligning CDR3 sequences to IMGT reference sequences. For a sequence to be retained, a match of at least six nucleotides was required to both a V gene segment and a J gene segment. A rearrangement counted as productive if the CDR3 had no stop codons and remained in frame with V and J, and every other rearrangement counted as non-productive. CDR3 was defined by IMGT convention, running from the second conserved V-encoded cysteine to the conserved J-encoded phenylalanine. The earlier analysis of fewer than 750 of the donors excluded sequences that lacked an unambiguous match to a single V gene segment. An earlier analysis of a few hundred of the donors classified V segments as functional when productive rearrangements were above 56.7% and as segregating when the standard deviation between donors was above 5%. A statistical classification framework was developed to diagnose cytomegalovirus status using the catalog of TCR beta chain sequences. In a later analysis, TCR nucleotide sequences were compared against IMGT/GENE-DB human TR gene sequences so that V and J genes could be assigned. Using the TCRdist pipeline, a later analysis assigned CDR3 sequences along with most-parsimonious VDJ recombination scenarios. In a later analysis, every TCR beta chain was defined by the combination of its CDR3 amino acid sequence and its V-gene family, and reads without a unique V-gene family were dropped. A later analysis removed several hundred highly shared, low-generation-probability nucleotide sequences to deal with suspected cross-contamination and a sequencing artifact. In a later analysis, a clonal expansion index was calculated for each public chain from normalized within-repertoire ranks of inferred template counts. In a later analysis, generation probabilities were computed with a VDJ recombination model fitted to out-of-frame rearrangements, and the resulting probabilities were checked against IGoR. Hypergeometric tests were used in a later analysis to score TCR-TCR, TCR-HLA and TCR-CMV co-occurrence, with a repertoire-size bias correction applied to the TCR pairs. To estimate false discovery rates, a later analysis permuted the HLA or CMV assignments 20 times. In a later analysis, co-occurring TCRs were grouped with DBSCAN, and TCRdist sequence similarity was added when clustering was performed within HLA-allele-positive subsets. Co-occurrence clustering excluded repertoires with fewer than 30,000 or more than 120,000 public chains, plus five with anomalous nucleotide sharing. The clones in this table, taken by TCRdb from immuneACCESS, are in-frame only. Not every clone is retained; where verified, under half of the shortfall comes from an unresolved V gene, and the cause of the rest is unknown. That table is the source of V, J and clone size, and D and trimming were worked out from the DNA. For this sample there are around 210,000 clones; roughly 85% appear just once. The ten biggest clones cover roughly 0.26% of the sample.

About this clone itself: No cognate antigen has been identified for it. No base-level quality is on record; no much larger clone is a single base apart.

Study-level results and caveats: Assigning TCR associations to individual alleles was difficult when HLA alleles, especially DR and DQ, strongly co-occurred. A later genetic analysis reported fewer N-insertions in productive TCRs among donors in an Asian-associated ancestry cluster than the roughly 700-donor mean. In a later analysis, HLA-associated TCR beta chains were found to be more clonally expanded and to have lower generation probabilities than equally common non-associated chains. Around 16 rarely observed V segments, including chromosome 9 orphons, were excluded from the earlier analysis of almost 600 of the donors because counts were too low. Some IMGT-functional V segments, including TRBV6-2 and TRBV6-3, could not be told apart with the 87-base-pair reads, so those segments were excluded. A later analysis reported that several top co-occurrence clusters appeared linked to parvovirus B19, influenza, CMV and Epstein-Barr virus. HLA typing was unavailable for some donors at each locus, so association tests used only the typed subset. Specific HLA alleles were associated with 15,000 to 20,000 TCR beta sequences at a false discovery rate of 0.05 in a later analysis. The study gave a list of some 150 TCR beta chains associated with cytomegalovirus. Three of the identified cytomegalovirus-associated TCR beta chains were confirmed in vitro to be specific for cytomegalovirus antigens. Sequencing depth was assumed to be roughly uniform across donors in the presence/absence analyses, though that assumption may not hold. Cytomegalovirus status was reported to be diagnosed by the classifier with high specificity and sensitivity in both the original and validation cohorts. In an earlier analysis of fewer than 750 of the donors, most TCR beta V segments were observed in productive rearrangements about 87% or about 30% of the time, broadly matching IMGT annotations. In a later analysis, TCR association rates were found to vary across HLA loci, with the most associated TCRs seen for DRB1 alleles and the fewest for HLA-C alleles. Correlated functional status among segregating V segments might be attributable to linkage disequilibrium, but an unknown experimental factor could not be ruled out. A cluster of highly shared sequence variants was judged likely to be a technical artifact of the sequencing pipeline. In this cohort, only TCR beta chains were sequenced, and detectable features were limited by the absence of alpha or paired-chain data. It was suggested by the authors that the approach could potentially be generalized to other disease states and immunological phenotypes. For the cohort, immune exposure information was limited to CMV serostatus. Most CMV-associated TCR beta chains appeared to be HLA-restricted in a later analysis, and the HLA associations seemed to be driven largely by CMV exposure. Most TCR sequences were seen in very few donors, while some public TCRs were found in many individuals. A further reported finding was that TCR beta sequences accurately predicted the HLA-A and HLA-B alleles for most subjects in the first cohort. An association between a missense DCLRE1C variant and V-gene and J-gene trimming of TCR beta chains was found in a later genetic analysis and replicated in an independent cohort.

The cohort was made up of approximately 670 healthy bone marrow donors. Cohort members were all nominally healthy when sampled, although unrecorded immune exposures were likely present. The donor tested CMV seronegative, placing the donor among the 350 or so seronegative members of the cohort. A peripheral blood sample was collected from each donor, and TCR beta sequencing was performed on peripheral blood mononuclear cells. The Qiagen DNeasy Blood Extraction Kit was used to extract genomic DNA from the blood cell samples. Source material: PBMCs. Rearrangement joined TRBV9 to TRBJ2-1, with 8 middle bases fitting TRBD2. This receptor was taken from a girl aged 2-10 years in good health and CMV-seronegative. The sequence in DNA is TGTGCCAGCAGCCCTAGAGTAGCGGGACTCTACAATGAGCAGTTCTTC. The encoded protein is CASSPRVAGLYNEQFF. When the CDR3 is completed using the reference TRBV9 and TRBJ2-1 genes on either side, the full variable domain is DSGVTQTPKHLITATGQRVTLRCSPRSGDLSVYWYQQSLDQGLQFLIQYYNGEERAKGNILERFSAQQFPDLHSELNLSSLELGDSALYFCASSPRVAGLYNEQFFGPGTRLTVL.